These 5 T cell receptor beta chains came from one sample sequenced in a study of blood T cell repertoires in COVID-19. Repertoires were generated with immunoSEQ multiplex PCR, while TCRdb's copy carries only in-frame clones and drops some. The table includes about 150,000 clones, 85% to 90% detected once. Source material: peripheral blood. All receptors derive from a man between 18 and 35 years old with COVID-19, enrolled during active disease.

The V call is TRBV12-3 or TRBV12-4, the J call TRBJ1-1; 11 positions agree with TRBD1. This CDR3 has 12 residues. V shed 6 bases, J shed 10 bases, and the junction held 4 bases outside the gene matches. The CDR3 is CASRLGTGGAFF. CDR3 in DNA: TGTGCCAGCAGACTAGGGACAGGGGGAGCTTTCTTT.

V usage is TRBV2 and J usage is TRBJ1-3, with unresolved D. The germline V and J ends were trimmed by 4 bases and 0 bases, with 7 bases remaining between them. CDR1 is SNHLY, CDR2 FYNNEI, per germline. The CDR3 sequence is 14 residues long. The CDR3 here is CASSVTDSGNTIYF. For the CDR3, the DNA is TGTGCCAGCAGTGTAACAGACTCTGGAAACACCATATATTTT.

The chain is built from TRBV5-1 and TRBJ2-7; 12 bases are a match to TRBD1. This CDR3 region has 15 residues. Trimming cost V 2 bases and J 3 bases; bases outside gene matches: 3. From germline, CDR1 is SGHRS and CDR2 YFSETQ. The CDR3 is CASSFGTGGFYEQYF. The CDR3, as DNA: TGCGCCAGCAGCTTTGGGACAGGGGGCTTCTACGAGCAGTACTTC.

CDR3 in DNA: TGTGCCAGTAGTACTCGACAGGGCTACGAGCAGTACTTC. Translation gives CASSTRQGYEQYF. This chain links TRBV19 with TRBJ2-7; 7 nucleotides line up with TRBD1. CDR1 and CDR2 from the germline V gene are LNHDA and SQIVND (reference sequence). V lost 4 bases to trimming and J lost 3 bases; unmatched junction nucleotides: 3. The CDR3 covers 13 residues.

V and J are TRBV27 and TRBJ1-2; D gene unclear. The length of the CDR3 is 14 residues. Germline CDR1 is MNHEY and CDR2 is SMNVEV (reference sequence). V lost 2 bases and J lost 4, with 11 bases in between. CDR3 coding DNA: TGTGCCAGCAGTTTAAACACGGGAGTCTATGGCTACACCTTC. It yields the protein CASSLNTGVYGYTF.